The 18 T cell receptor beta chains below were found in one sample sequenced in a study of early T cells in non-severe SARS-CoV-2 infection. One entry per CDR3 protein results from TCRdb running MiXCR on the 5' RACE reads. This sample has under 35,000 distinct CDR3 sequences; about 2.7% occur once, and the top ten carry 0.6% to 0.75%. Sequenced material: whole blood. The origin of the receptors is an adult who was a healthcare worker with PCR-confirmed SARS-CoV-2 infection or an uninfected control (not recorded which).

The rearrangement links TRBV7-9 to TRBJ2-3; weak D call: TRBD2 (5 bases). CDR1 is SEHNR, CDR2 FQNEAQ, per germline (reference sequence). The CDR3 length is 15 residues. With 5 bases removed from V and 0 bases from J, the gap between germline ends came to 12 bases. The CDR3 nucleotides are TGTGCCAGCAGCCCGCCTCCGGGGAGCACAGATACGCAGTATTTT. It specifies CASSPPPGSTDTQYF.

This clonotype was seen many times. This chain uses TRBV18 with TRBJ2-3; D is perhaps TRBD2 (5 bases). This CDR3 has 16 amino acids. Trimming stripped 2 bases from V and 0 bases from J, with 12 bases between. The germline V gene has CDR1 KGHSH and CDR2 LQKENI. CDR3 sequence (DNA): TGTGCCAGCTCACCATCGAGGGTCGGTAGCACAGATACGCAGTATTTT. It codes for CASSPSRVGSTDTQYF. The whole variable domain, filled in from reference TRBV18 and TRBJ2-3, reads NAGVMQNPRHLVRRRGQEARLRCSPMKGHSHVYWYRQLPEEGLKFMVYLQKENIIDESGMPKERFSAEFPKEGPSILRIQQVVRGDSAAYFCASSPSRVGSTDTQYFGPGTRLTVL.

Only a few counts were recorded for this clonotype. The chain combines TRBV2 with TRBJ2-2; possibly TRBD1 for D (5 bases). V lost 6 bases and J lost 5, with 19 bases in between. The CDR3 covers 16 residues. Germline V gene lookup returns CDR1 SNHLY and CDR2 FYNNEI. The CDR3 DNA sequence: TGTGCCAGCAGCCCAAATGTTGGGGCTCGAACCGGGGAGCTGTTTTTT. Its protein is CASSPNVGARTGELFF.

This clonotype was detected many times. CDR3 bases: TGTGCCAGCTCAGAGGACAGGGGGCGATACAATGAGCAGTTCTTC. As protein: CASSEDRGRYNEQFF. The V gene is TRBV18, the J gene TRBJ2-1; TRBD1 matches 11 bases. Unmatched junction bases numbered 4, after V lost 5 bases and J lost 4 bases. CDR3 length: 15 amino acids. Germline values: CDR1 KGHSH, CDR2 LQKENI.

This chain joins TRBV10-1 and TRBJ1-1; possible D gene TRBD1, 6 bases. Trimming took off 6 bases at V and 0 bases at J, with 8 bases between the two ends. The CDR3 is 13 residues long. Germline CDR1 is WNHNN and CDR2 is SYGVQD (reference sequence). The CDR3 sequence: CASRQGVNTEAFF. CDR3 coding DNA: TGCGCCAGCAGACAGGGTGTGAACACTGAAGCTTTCTTT.

In this sample, this clonotype turned up a few times. The CDR3 reads CASSGPDYPGPGPRQPQHF. CDR3 bases: TGTGCCAGCAGCGGCCCTGACTATCCGGGTCCCGGACCCCGTCAGCCCCAGCATTTT. The chain carries TRBV21-1 and TRBJ1-5; the table's D gene call, TRBD1, was not cross checked with the DNA. TRBV21-1 is recorded as a pseudogene. The CDR3 sequence is 19 residues long.

This clonotype is medium-sized within its sample. V gene TRBV27 combines with J gene TRBJ1-1, with 7 nucleotides matching TRBD1. Germline CDR1 is MNHEY and CDR2 is SMNVEV (reference sequence). V lost 5 bases to trimming and J lost 4 bases; unmatched junction nucleotides: 4. The CDR3 runs to 13 residues. CDR3 loop: CASSPGGSTEAFF. The CDR3 DNA reads as TGTGCCAGCAGTCCAGGGGGAAGCACTGAAGCTTTCTTT.

This clonotype was counted ten times or more. The rearrangement links TRBV5-4 to TRBJ2-2; perhaps TRBD2 as D (5 bases). Germline values: CDR1 SGHNT, CDR2 YYREEE (reference sequence). Trimming took off 10 bases at V and 3 bases at J, with 7 bases between the two ends. The CDR3 runs to 11 residues. CDR3 in amino acids: CALRDTGELFF. CDR3 sequence (DNA): TGTGCCTTGAGGGACACCGGGGAGCTGTTTTTT.

This clonotype was recorded at least ten times. The V and J genes are TRBV12-3 or TRBV12-4 and TRBJ2-5, with TRBD1 matching over 8 bases. Trimming cost V 5 bases and J 1 base; bases outside gene matches: 12. CDR3 length: 17 amino acids. This CDR3 is CASSTYDMTGVQETQYF. The CDR3 DNA is TGTGCCAGCAGTACCTACGATATGACAGGGGTCCAAGAGACCCAGTACTTC.

In this sample, this clonotype turned up a few times. The chain joins TRBV7-9 to TRBJ1-5; 8 bases are a match to TRBD1. V lost 5 bases to trimming and J lost 2 bases; unmatched junction nucleotides: 8. Germline values: CDR1 SEHNR, CDR2 FQNEAQ (reference sequence). This CDR3 is 16 amino acids long. This CDR3 is CASSPLDRGGNQPQHF. The CDR3 DNA is TGTGCCAGCAGCCCCTTAGACAGGGGTGGCAATCAGCCCCAGCATTTT.

Many counts were recorded for this clonotype. V gene TRBV6-5 combines with J gene TRBJ2-1, with TRBD1 matching 7 bases. J was trimmed by 7 bases and V by 7 bases; bases with no gene match: 10. The CDR3 length is 14 residues. CDR1 is MNHEY, CDR2 SVGAGI, per germline. The CDR3 DNA sequence: TGTGCCAGCAAATTAGCGCAGGGGGTAAATGAGCAGTTCTTC. Translated, it gives CASKLAQGVNEQFF.

This clonotype has ten or more counts. The rearrangement uses TRBV4-1 and TRBJ2-2; D is tentatively TRBD1 or TRBD2 (5 bases each). V was pared by 0 bases and J by 2 bases, with 13 bases between. Germline values: CDR1 MGHRA, CDR2 YSYEKL. The CDR3 covers 17 residues. The CDR3 is CASSQDPSRGNTGELFF. The DNA of the CDR3 is TGCGCCAGCAGCCAAGATCCTTCGAGGGGAAACACCGGGGAGCTGTTTTTT.

The V gene is TRBV4-2, the J gene TRBJ2-3; 12 positions agree with TRBD2. Germline loops: CDR1 LGHNA, CDR2 YNFKEQ. The CDR3 length is 17 residues. V gave up 3 bases and J gave up 5 bases; unmatched junction bases: 9. CDR3 in amino acids: CASSHTSSGGAGDTQYF. The DNA of the CDR3 is TGTGCCAGCAGCCACACCTCTAGCGGGGGGGCTGGAGATACGCAGTATTTT.

This clonotype was counted only a few times. V and J are TRBV9 and TRBJ2-3; TRBD2 might be the D (5 bases). CDR1 and CDR2 from the germline V gene are SGDLS and YYNGEE. Trimming pared 4 bases from V and 5 bases from J, leaving 14 bases between. This CDR3 region has 14 residues. CDR3 bases: TGTGCCAGCAGCCCATCCGGGGTAGGAGATACGCAGTATTTT. Translated, it gives CASSPSGVGDTQYF.

This clonotype appeared a single time. The DNA of the CDR3 is TGTGCCAGCAGCTTGGTTCCGGCAGGAGAAGCTTTCTTT. Translation gives CASSLVPAGEAFF. The chain combines TRBV5-5 with TRBJ1-1; D not resolved. The germline CDR1 and CDR2 sequences are SGHKS and YYEKEE (reference sequence). The V and J ends lost 0 bases and 8 bases respectively, with 11 bases between them. The CDR3 sequence is 13 residues long.

This clonotype was recorded many times. This chain links TRBV5-1 with TRBJ1-5, with 8 bases that match TRBD1. Germline CDR1 reads SGHRS; CDR2 reads YFSETQ. The V and J ends lost 4 bases and 3 bases, in that order; junction bases with no gene match: 3. This CDR3 comprises 14 residues. CDR3 region: CASSPQGANQPQHF. The CDR3 DNA follows: TGCGCCAGCAGCCCCCAGGGGGCCAATCAGCCCCAGCATTTT.

This clonotype was counted many times. The gene calls are TRBV6-1 and TRBJ2-3; the match to TRBD2 covers 10 bases. CDR1 and CDR2 from the germline V gene are MNHNS and SASEGT. The CDR3 has 16 amino acids. The junction had 6 bases not matched to a gene; V was cut back by 4 bases and J by 2 bases. The CDR3 nucleotides read TGTGCCAGCAGTGCTGCGAGCGGGGGGGCCACAGATACGCAGTATTTT. Translation gives CASSAASGGATDTQYF.

This clonotype was seen only a few times. The rearrangement uses TRBV12-3 or TRBV12-4 and TRBJ2-2; 9 positions match TRBD1. V trimming: 6 bases; J trimming: 3 bases; junction bases outside the gene matches: 8. The CDR3 runs to 16 residues. Written as DNA, the CDR3 is TGTGCCAGCAGCCCGGGACAGGGATCGCACACCGGGGAGCTGTTTTTT. Its translation: CASSPGQGSHTGELFF.